This T cell receptor (beta chain) was sequenced in a study of beta chain features in type 1 diabetes. At the level of the study: Cells sorted and examined across all samples totaled approximately 100,000,000.

CD4+ cells of the naive, central memory, regulatory and stem cell-like memory types were sorted via CD45RO/CCR7/CD25/CD127/CD95/CD27. This clone came up a few times. As yet, its antigen is unknown. Study outcomes and limitations: Sampled from patients, naive, central memory and Treg TCRB repertoires appeared more similar than those sampled from healthy donors.

Per the germline V gene, CDR1 is MGHRA and CDR2 is YSYEKL. V lost 4 bases, J lost 2 bases, and 14 bases lay in between. The CDR3 spans 15 residues. Sequenced material consisted of expressed TCRB transcripts (all of the isolated RNA was reverse transcribed). Reads from naive, central memory and regulatory T cell samples averaged around 3.5 million. Profiling relied on immunoSEQ multiplex PCR, and the TCRdb table lists in-frame clones only, not all of them. The table records about 620,000 clones, roughly a sixth of them present only once. The chain carries TRBV4-1 and TRBJ1-1, with D unclear. Sequenced material: naive CD4+ T cells from blood. The receptor was derived from a man between 18 and 29 years old in good health. The CDR3 nucleotides are TGCGCCAGCAGCCCCTGGAACCTGATCAACACTGAAGCTTTCTTT. Translating it yields CASSPWNLINTEAFF.